This T cell receptor beta chain stems from a study of pediatric ulcerative colitis. Findings of the study overall: Clonal expansions reduced rectal repertoire diversity in acute severe colitis. This repertoire reflects total lymphocytes rather than subpopulations like regulatory T cells. A couple of rectal clonotypes were found only in ulcerative colitis patients, all of them.

CDR3 length: 17 amino acids. V was pared by 0 bases and J by 3 bases, with 18 bases between. The germline V gene has CDR1 SGDLS and CDR2 YYNGEE. TCRdb's table, derived via immunoSEQ multiplex PCR, lists solely in-frame clones and lacks some. The sample yields about 40,000 clones, 75% seen once. Rectal tissue came from one to two pinch biopsies taken at colonoscopy. Ulcerative colitis patients received no immunosuppressive medication before the diagnostic colonoscopy. Turning to this clone: Its specificity is unknown.

The clonotype originates from a boy aged 10-17 years with severe ulcerative colitis. The chain couples TRBV9 to TRBJ1-2, with D possibly being TRBD1 (5 bases). Sequencing was done on a sample of gut tissue. The CDR3 loop reads CASSVDGEGQGDYGYTF. In nucleotides, the CDR3 is TGTGCCAGCAGCGTAGATGGGGAAGGCCAGGGTGACTATGGCTACACCTTC.